These 18 T cell receptor beta chains originate from one sample sequenced in a study of blood T cell repertoires in COVID-19. Method: immunoSEQ multiplex PCR; TCRdb's copy keeps in-frame clones and lacks some. The sample lists fewer than 200,000 clones; more than 80% were seen once. The sequencing sample was made of peripheral blood. These receptors were collected from a woman aged 40 to 49 with COVID-19, enrolled during active disease.

This clone was detected a few times. The chain combines TRBV6-5 with TRBJ1-6; TRBD1 matches at 7 bases. Trimming cost V 2 bases and J 10 bases; bases outside gene matches: 8. The CDR3 runs 15 residues. CDR1 is MNHEY and CDR2 is SVGAGI in the germline V gene. Here the CDR3 DNA reads TGTGCCAGCAGTTACCTGACAGGGCCGGGGTCACCCCTCCACTTT. Its translation: CASSYLTGPGSPLHF.

V usage is TRBV5-1 and J usage is TRBJ1-6; 10 bases agree with TRBD1. The junction had 6 bases not matched to a gene; V was cut back by 3 bases and J by 9 bases. The CDR3 contains 15 residues. CDR1 and CDR2 (germline): SGHRS, YFSETQ. CDR3 sequence (DNA): TGCGCCAGCAGCTCCCGACAGGGGGCAATTTCACCCCTCCACTTT. As protein: CASSSRQGAISPLHF.

The chain couples TRBV9 to TRBJ2-7; 10 bases fit TRBD1. V shed 3 bases, J shed 5 bases, and the junction held 8 bases outside the gene matches. CDR1 is SGDLS and CDR2 is YYNGEE in the germline V gene. The CDR3 contains 15 residues. In DNA, the CDR3 is TGTGCCAGCAGCGCCGGGACAGGGGTTCTGGACGAGCAGTACTTC. Translation gives CASSAGTGVLDEQYF.

The chain uses TRBV19 and TRBJ1-5, with 7 nucleotides matching TRBD1. The CDR3 is made up of 15 amino acids. Trimming took 3 bases from V and 0 from J; bases not matched to a gene: 2. Germline-derived CDR1 and CDR2 are LNHDA and SQIVND (reference sequence). This CDR3 is CASSIGQVSNQPQHF. In DNA, the CDR3 is TGTGCCAGTAGTATTGGACAGGTTAGCAATCAGCCCCAGCATTTT.

The gene calls are TRBV19 and TRBJ1-5, with 7 bases aligning to TRBD1. After removal of 5 bases from V and 2 bases from J, the junction contained 6 bases not matched to a gene. The CDR3 consists of 15 residues. In germline, CDR1 is LNHDA, CDR2 SQIVND (reference sequence). Written as DNA, the CDR3 is TGTGCCAGTAGTGTCCCCGACAGGGGCAATCAGCCCCAGCATTTT. Residues: CASSVPDRGNQPQHF.

The sample holds one count of this clone. This chain connects TRBV18 to TRBJ1-2; D possibly corresponds to TRBD1 (5 bases). Trimming removed 0 bases from V and 2 bases from J, with 10 bases in between. The CDR3 totals 15 residues. Germline CDR1 is KGHSH and CDR2 is LQKENI. CDR3 nucleotide sequence: TGTGCCAGCTCACCACCGACAGTCTCCAACTATGGCTACACCTTC. This encodes CASSPPTVSNYGYTF.

The chain carries TRBV19 and TRBJ2-7, with D maybe TRBD2 (5 bases). Between the trimmed V and J ends, which lost 10 bases and 0 bases, there was a span of 13 bases. The CDR3 extends over 13 amino acids. The germline gives CDR1 LNHDA, CDR2 SQIVND (reference sequence). The CDR3 is CATREGFSYEQYF. The CDR3 coding sequence is TGTGCCACCAGAGAGGGCTTCTCCTACGAGCAGTACTTC.

This clone was seen a single time. The chain carries TRBV11-2 and TRBJ1-3; TRBD1 matches 9 bases. This CDR3 region has 17 residues. J gave up 4 bases and V 2 bases, and 9 bases lay outside the gene matches. The germline V gene encodes CDR1 SGHAT and CDR2 FQNNGV. The CDR3: CASSLWGTGSSGNTIYF. In DNA form, the CDR3 reads TGTGCCAGCAGCTTATGGGGGACAGGGAGTTCGGGAAACACCATATATTTT.

This sequence joins TRBV7-9 and TRBJ2-2; D perhaps matches TRBD1 (6 bases). The V end was cut by 5 bases, the J end by 2 bases, with 9 bases between. The CDR3 has 14 residues. Germline V gene data show CDR1 as SEHNR and CDR2 as FQNEAQ (reference sequence). The CDR3 spells CASSTGFNTGELFF. The CDR3 DNA follows: TGTGCCAGCAGCACAGGGTTTAACACCGGGGAGCTGTTTTTT. Based on the CDR3 plus reference TRBV7-9 and TRBJ2-2, the full variable domain is DTGVSQNPRHKITKRGQNVTFRCDPISEHNRLYWYRQTLGQGPEFLTYFQNEAQLEKSRLLSDRFSAERPKGSFSTLEIQRTEQGDSAMYLCASSTGFNTGELFFGEGSRLTVL.

This chain links TRBV3-1 (or the pseudogene TRBV3-2) with TRBJ2-3, with D unclear. The CDR3 is 16 amino acids. The V gene's germline CDR1 is LGHDT and CDR2 YNNKEL (reference sequence). V lost 6 bases to trimming and J lost 6 bases, with 22 bases between them. The CDR3 loop reads CASSRALKNPLDTQYF. The CDR3 DNA reads as TGTGCCAGCAGTCGCGCCCTAAAAAACCCTCTGGATACGCAGTATTTT.

This chain uses TRBV20-1 with TRBJ2-7, with TRBD2 matching 9 bases. Germline CDR1 is DFQATT and CDR2 is SNEGSKA (reference sequence). The length of the CDR3 is 16 residues. Unmatched junction bases numbered 13, after V lost 3 bases and J lost 4 bases. CDR3 DNA: TGCAGTGCTAGTCCAGCGGGAGGCTATAAACAATACGAGCAGTACTTC. Translation: CSASPAGGYKQYEQYF.

In the case of this clone: Within the sample, other DNA sequences also encode this same CDR3. The genes are TRBV2 and TRBJ2-5; the D is unclear. This CDR3 region has 11 residues. Germline V gives CDR1 SNHLY, CDR2 FYNNEI. Trimming removed 6 bases at V and 2 bases at J, with 4 bases between. The CDR3 DNA reads as TGTGCCAGCAGCGTACAAGAGACCCAGTACTTC. It specifies CASSVQETQYF.

The chain combines TRBV25-1 with TRBJ1-1, with TRBD1 matching over 7 bases. This CDR3 region has 17 residues. Germline V gene sequence: CDR1 MGHDK, CDR2 SYGVNS. After removal of 4 bases from V and 3 bases from J, the junction contained 14 bases not matched to a gene. As DNA, the CDR3 is TGTGCCAGCAGTGGGGGACAGATAGCAAACGCCGACACTGAAGCTTTCTTT. It yields the protein CASSGGQIANADTEAFF.

The chain uses TRBV13 and TRBJ1-2, with D tentatively TRBD1 (6 bases). Trimming shortened V by 5 bases and J by 8 bases, and 21 bases separated the two germline ends. The CDR3 loop spans 15 amino acids. Germline CDR1 is PRHDT and CDR2 is FYEKMQ (reference sequence). The CDR3 here is CASSVSLGGTQGYTF. The CDR3 DNA reads as TGTGCCAGCAGCGTCAGCCTCGGGGGGACACAGGGCTACACCTTC.

The chain is built from TRBV4-2 and TRBJ2-7; tentatively, D is TRBD1 (5 bases). The CDR3 is made up of 15 amino acids. V was cut by 0 bases and J by 1 base, with 10 bases left in between. Germline values: CDR1 LGHNA, CDR2 YNFKEQ. The CDR3 is CASSQDPAGSYEQYF. The CDR3, as DNA: TGTGCCAGCAGCCAAGACCCGGCAGGGTCCTACGAGCAGTACTTC.

The chain recombines TRBV27 with TRBJ1-4; 8 nucleotides agree with TRBD1. The CDR3 spans 15 residues. Germline trimming cut 5 bases from V and 8 bases from J; bases unmatched to any gene: 10. The germline gives CDR1 MNHEY, CDR2 SMNVEV (reference sequence). The CDR3 DNA reads TGTGCCAGCAGTGATACCCAGGGGGCAAGGGAAAAACTGTTTTTT. This gives the protein CASSDTQGAREKLFF.

The V and J genes are TRBV7-6 and TRBJ2-1, with 7 bases that match TRBD2. Germline CDR1 is SGHVS and CDR2 is FNYEAQ. The CDR3 runs to 16 residues. V gave up 2 bases and J gave up 0 bases; unmatched junction bases: 4. The CDR3 DNA is TGTGCCAGCAGCTTACAAGCGGGGAGCTCCTACAATGAGCAGTTCTTC. Translated, it gives CASSLQAGSSYNEQFF.

This sequence joins TRBV18 and TRBJ1-5, with D tentatively TRBD1 (6 bases). There are 16 residues in the CDR3. CDR1 KGHSH and CDR2 LQKENI come from the germline V gene. The V end was cut by 1 base, the J end by 3 bases, with 13 bases between. As DNA, the CDR3 is TGTGCCAGCTCACCACGGGGAGGGGGAGACAATCAGCCCCAGCATTTT. Translation gives CASSPRGGGDNQPQHF.